This T cell receptor beta chain was sequenced for a study of neurological immune-mediated disorders. MiXCR, run by TCRdb on the 5' RACE reads, gives a single entry per CDR3 protein. The data show tens of thousands of distinct CDR3 sequences, with around 3.4% seen just once and about 3% held by the top ten. The CDR3 is 19 residues long. Germline lookup yields CDR1 SGHDN and CDR2 FVKESK. V lost 0 bases to trimming and J lost 4 bases, with 21 bases between them. This clonotype was detected only a few times. The sequence was collected from a woman between 50 and 59 years old with multiple sclerosis. This chain uses TRBV14 with TRBJ2-2; D possibly corresponds to TRBD2 (5 bases). Sequencing used PBMCs. CDR3 coding DNA: TGTGCCAGCAGCCAAGATCAAGAGGGATGGTTGGGTCTCACCGGGGAGCTGTTTTTT. Protein sequence: CASSQDQEGWLGLTGELFF.